This T cell receptor (beta chain) is from a study of cytomegalovirus exposure and HLA in healthy donors. General study points: A few chains tied to CMV proved CMV antigen-specific in vitro.

Profiling relied on immunoSEQ multiplex PCR, and the TCRdb table lists in-frame clones only, not all of them. Among about 160,000 clones listed, around 92% were seen once. A word on this clone: Its target is not known.

The V gene's germline CDR1 is MGHRA and CDR2 YSYEKL. V lost 3 bases to trimming and J lost 2 bases; unmatched junction nucleotides: 0. This CDR3 is built from 15 residues. The rearrangement uses TRBV4-1 and TRBJ1-5, with 11 nucleotides matching TRBD1. The sequence was obtained from a man between 18 and 35 years old in good health and CMV-seropositive. The sequencing input was PBMCs. CDR3 amino acids: CASSQDRGRNQPQHF. The CDR3 DNA follows: TGCGCCAGCAGCCAGGACAGGGGGCGCAATCAGCCCCAGCATTTT.